This TCR beta chain was sequenced during a study of blood T cells in healthy people across ages. The germline CDR1 and CDR2 sequences are DFQATT and SNEGSKA (reference sequence). The CDR3 sequence is 11 residues long. Samples had at least 6.5 million PBMCs isolated from them. Alongside a J-beta primer mix, a sample-barcoded 5' primer served in a second PCR lasting about 7 to 11 cycles. From the 5' RACE reads, TCRdb called clonotypes with MiXCR, one entry per CDR3 protein. Of 1,500,000 or so distinct CDR3 sequences in the sample, 55% to 75% were seen once. Sample: blood. The sequence came from a man aged 18 to 29 in good health. The V call is TRBV20-1, the J call TRBJ2-7; D not resolved. CDR3 protein: CRGWSSYEQYF. The CDR3 DNA follows: TGCAGGGGGTGGAGCTCCTACGAGCAGTACTTC.